The 2 T cell receptor beta chains below all came from one sample that was sequenced in a study of cytomegalovirus exposure and HLA in healthy donors. 13 Jbeta primers and 60 Vbeta primers were used for the PCR. The method was immunoSEQ multiplex PCR; TCRdb's version includes in-frame clones alone and lacks a portion of them. This table holds some 150,000 clones, nearly 85% found once. Sequenced material: PBMCs. All receptors come from a male donor in good health and CMV-seronegative.

The V and J genes are TRBV5-4 and TRBJ2-4; 8 nucleotides line up with TRBD2. With 2 bases clipped from V and 8 bases from J, the junction kept 6 bases outside the gene matches. CDR1 is SGHNT, CDR2 YYREEE, per germline (reference sequence). This CDR3 is 14 amino acids long. The CDR3 region is CASSFGRALDIQYF. CDR3 nucleotide sequence: TGTGCCAGCAGCTTCGGGAGGGCCTTGGACATTCAGTACTTC. Filled out from reference TRBV5-4 and TRBJ2-4, the complete variable domain reads ETGVTQSPTHLIKTRGQQVTLRCSSQSGHNTVSWYQQALGQGPQFIFQYYREEENGRGNFPPRFSGLQFPNYSSELNVNALELDDSALYLCASSFGRALDIQYFGAGTRLSVL.

The chain links TRBV30 to TRBJ2-1; 9 bases map to TRBD2. CDR3 length: 13 amino acids. CDR1 and CDR2 from the germline V gene are GTSNPN and SVGIG (reference sequence). Losses at the gene ends were 7 bases for V and 12 bases for J; bases not matched to a gene: 13. CDR3 sequence: CALWAGGKFGQFF. The DNA for the CDR3 is TGTGCCTTATGGGCGGGGGGGAAATTCGGGCAGTTCTTC.